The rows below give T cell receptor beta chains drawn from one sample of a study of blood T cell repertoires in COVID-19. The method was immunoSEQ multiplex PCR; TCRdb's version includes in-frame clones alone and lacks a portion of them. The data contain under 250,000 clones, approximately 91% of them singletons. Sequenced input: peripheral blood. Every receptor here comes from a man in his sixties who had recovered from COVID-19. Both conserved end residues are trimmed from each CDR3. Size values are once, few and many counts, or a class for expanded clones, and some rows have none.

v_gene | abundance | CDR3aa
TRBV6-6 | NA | ASSWTGISNYGYT
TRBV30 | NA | ASPGLAGRNEQF
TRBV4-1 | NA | ASSQDQGPSYNSPLH
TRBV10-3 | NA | AIRREGAEAF
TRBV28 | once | ASRTGGSYGYT
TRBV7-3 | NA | ASSLMGATEAF
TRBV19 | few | ASSPGRGTGELF
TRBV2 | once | ASSLTSGGTNEQF
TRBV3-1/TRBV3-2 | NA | ASSRASEYNEQF
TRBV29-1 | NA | SVMTGNYGYT
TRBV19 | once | ASSSAERDGNNEQF
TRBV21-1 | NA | ASSNAPGTQNSPLH
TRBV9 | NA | ASSPSGGVREQY
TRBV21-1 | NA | ASSKERTLGSEAF
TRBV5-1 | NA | ASSLAGVPTQY
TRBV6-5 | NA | ASGRGADEKLF
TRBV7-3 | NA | ASSLMGTSGTSGELF
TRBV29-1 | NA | SVDASGGNTGELF
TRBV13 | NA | ASSSRRQAAYEQY
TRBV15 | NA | ATSRGYSEQF
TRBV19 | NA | ASSNSGGAVYEQY
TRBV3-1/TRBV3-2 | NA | ASSQDGRVLGTQY
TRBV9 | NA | ASSPSPGSGGNEQF
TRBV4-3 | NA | ASSQQLAGVIEQY
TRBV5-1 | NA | ASRWGAGDHYEQY
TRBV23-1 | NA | ASSRQPAGRNYGYT
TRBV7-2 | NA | ASSLLGAVETQY
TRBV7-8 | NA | ASSYQGLNTEAF
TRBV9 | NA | ASSVALAGPDTQY
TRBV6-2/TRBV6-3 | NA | ASSYEVAGGNGELF
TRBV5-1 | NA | ASSPSGGRTGELF
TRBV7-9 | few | ASSLVLAGTYEQY
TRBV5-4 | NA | ASSPDRSRLSQY
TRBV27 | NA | ASSLSLAGYNEQF
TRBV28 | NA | ASSLLGGLSYNEQF
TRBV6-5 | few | ASSYSHTGTYNEQF
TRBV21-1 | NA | ASSKVGQPHTGELF
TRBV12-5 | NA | ASGLGQGNNQPQH
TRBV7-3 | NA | ASSPSPSTEAF
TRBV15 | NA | ATSRREGETQY
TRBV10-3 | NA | ATHAGGTDTQY
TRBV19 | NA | ASSTSPGLGNQPQH
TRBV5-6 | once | ASSLVRVFNYGYT
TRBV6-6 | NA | ASSPLTGWTGELF
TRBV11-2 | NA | ASSSLGQGGSPLH
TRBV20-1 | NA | SARQGYGYT
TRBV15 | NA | ATSRDLAAIYNEQF
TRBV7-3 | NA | ASSPNPLANGEQF
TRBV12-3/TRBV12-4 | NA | ASVRSGGNEQY
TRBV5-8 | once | ASSAAGLLWDQY
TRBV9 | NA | ASSVVRQGSTEAF
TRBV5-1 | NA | ASSSSPGTVNTEAF
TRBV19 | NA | ASSPRDWQETQY
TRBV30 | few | AWTNTRKAETQY
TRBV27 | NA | ASSLRGTGATGELF